These 28 T cell receptor beta chains were all obtained from the same sample, sequenced in a study of cytomegalovirus exposure and HLA in healthy donors. Primers: 60 Vbeta forward and 13 Jbeta reverse. Produced via immunoSEQ multiplex PCR; TCRdb's table is partial and in-frame only. The table lists about 91,000 clones. The sequencing sample was made of PBMCs. Source of these receptors: a woman aged 25 to 39 in good health and CMV-seronegative.

About this clone: Other DNA sequences from this sample encode an identical CDR3 as well. The chain carries TRBV28 and TRBJ2-5; D is ambiguous. CDR3 size: 13 residues. Germline V gives CDR1 MDHEN, CDR2 SYDVKM. V was shortened by 2 bases and J by 2 bases, with 6 bases between the two germline ends. The CDR3 region is CASSLLLQETQYF. The DNA of the CDR3 is TGTGCCAGCAGTTTACTCCTACAAGAGACCCAGTACTTC.

J is TRBJ2-7 and V is TRBV10-1; TRBD2 matches at 7 bases. This CDR3 spans 13 amino acids. Germline V lookup: CDR1 WNHNN, CDR2 SYGVQD (reference sequence). The trim removed 4 bases at V and 6 bases at J, leaving 6 bases unmatched. CDR3 region: CASSAISGGEQYF. DNA for the CDR3: TGCGCCAGCAGTGCTATTTCGGGGGGCGAGCAGTACTTC.

The chain carries TRBV29-1 and TRBJ2-5, with a possible D match to TRBD2 (5 bases). Germline V gene sequence: CDR1 SQVTM, CDR2 ANQGSEA. The CDR3 loop spans 13 amino acids. Trimming pared 4 bases from V and 2 bases from J, leaving 11 bases between. The CDR3 sequence: CSVAGEIQETQYF. The CDR3 region has the DNA TGCAGCGTTGCCGGGGAAATACAAGAGACCCAGTACTTC.

The V and J genes are TRBV5-1 and TRBJ2-7; TRBD2 agrees at 10 bases. This CDR3 region has 15 residues. With 4 bases clipped from V and 3 bases from J, the junction kept 7 bases outside the gene matches. The germline CDR1 and CDR2 sequences are SGHRS and YFSETQ. CDR3 protein: CASSAGAGGFYEQYF. In DNA form, the CDR3 reads TGCGCCAGCAGCGCGGGAGCGGGGGGGTTCTACGAGCAGTACTTC.

This rearrangement joins TRBV5-1 to TRBJ1-1, with 8 bases that match TRBD1. This CDR3 region has 15 residues. The V and J ends lost 4 bases and 5 bases, in that order; junction bases with no gene match: 10. Germline CDR1 and CDR2: SGHRS and YFSETQ. The CDR3 nucleotides read TGCGCCAGCAGCCCAGGCCAGGGGGCTTTGACTGAAGCTTTCTTT. Protein: CASSPGQGALTEAFF.

This chain joins TRBV9 and TRBJ2-1, with TRBD2 matching 11 bases. Germline trimming cut 4 bases from V and 8 bases from J; bases unmatched to any gene: 11. The CDR3 has 16 residues. Germline values: CDR1 SGDLS, CDR2 YYNGEE. CDR3 DNA sequence: TGTGCCAGCAGCCCAAGAGCTAGCGGGGGGCCTCATGAGCAGTTCTTC. The encoded protein is CASSPRASGGPHEQFF.

The rearrangement links TRBV18 to TRBJ2-7; 7 bases line up with TRBD1. The CDR3 consists of 14 residues. The V and J ends lost 3 bases and 2 bases, in that order; junction bases with no gene match: 4. The germline V gene has CDR1 KGHSH and CDR2 LQKENI. The DNA for the CDR3 is TGTGCCAGCTCACCGAAGGACAGGACCTACGAGCAGTACTTC. Amino acids: CASSPKDRTYEQYF.

The chain couples TRBV5-8 to TRBJ2-1; 8 positions match TRBD2. The germline V gene encodes CDR1 SGHTS and CDR2 YDEGEE. The CDR3 is 16 residues long. The J segment lost 4 bases and the V segment lost 2 bases, leaving 8 bases of the junction unmatched. CDR3 in DNA: TGTGCCAGCAGCTTTTACGGGGGGGCCACATACAATGAGCAGTTCTTC. As protein: CASSFYGGATYNEQFF.

The gene calls are TRBV5-4 and TRBJ1-4; weak D call: TRBD1 (5 bases). The CDR3 sequence is 15 residues long. Germline lookup yields CDR1 SGHNT and CDR2 YYREEE (reference sequence). V gave up 2 bases and J gave up 0 bases, with 8 bases separating them. CDR3 sequence (DNA): TGTGCCAGCAGCTTCGACAGAGCAACTAATGAAAAACTGTTTTTT. This gives the protein CASSFDRATNEKLFF. The whole variable domain, remainder taken from reference TRBV5-4 and TRBJ1-4, is ETGVTQSPTHLIKTRGQQVTLRCSSQSGHNTVSWYQQALGQGPQFIFQYYREEENGRGNFPPRFSGLQFPNYSSELNVNALELDDSALYLCASSFDRATNEKLFFGSGTQLSVL.

The gene calls are TRBV30 and TRBJ1-2; 7 bases match TRBD1. The CDR3 has 13 amino acids. Germline V CDR1 and CDR2: GTSNPN, SVGIG (reference sequence). Germline trimming cut 4 bases from V and 6 bases from J; bases unmatched to any gene: 8. As DNA, the CDR3 is TGTGCCTGGAATCCGCGTGGGACAGATGGCTACACCTTC. It is translated as CAWNPRGTDGYTF.

Here the CDR3 DNA reads TGTGCCAGCAGCGTCATGACAGGGGGCCTCTACGAGCAGTACTTC. It codes for CASSVMTGGLYEQYF. The V call is TRBV6-5, the J call TRBJ2-7; 10 bases match TRBD1. The V segment lost 6 bases and the J segment 3 bases; nucleotides outside the gene matches: 8. The germline CDR1 and CDR2 sequences are MNHEY and SVGAGI. This CDR3 is 15 amino acids long.

The chain couples TRBV2 to TRBJ1-1; D is unresolved. From germline, CDR1 is SNHLY and CDR2 FYNNEI. V was pared by 2 bases and J by 1 base, with 11 bases between. CDR3 length: 15 residues. As DNA, the CDR3 is TGTGCCAGCAGTGAATGGTTTGGGCAGAACACTGAAGCTTTCTTT. This sequence encodes CASSEWFGQNTEAFF.

The V and J genes are TRBV7-9 and TRBJ2-7; possibly TRBD1 for D (6 bases). This CDR3 is 13 amino acids long. Germline V lookup: CDR1 SEHNR, CDR2 FQNEAQ (reference sequence). V gave up 1 base and J gave up 7 bases, with 11 bases separating them. CDR3 coding DNA: TGTGCCAGCAGCTTAGGGGGGCCCCAGGAGCAGTACTTC. Translation gives CASSLGGPQEQYF.

V gene TRBV29-1 combines with J gene TRBJ1-4; D is uncertain. The CDR3 runs to 13 residues. With 4 bases removed from V and 5 bases from J, the gap between germline ends came to 11 bases. Germline loops: CDR1 SQVTM, CDR2 ANQGSEA. In DNA form, the CDR3 reads TGCAGCGTTGTGAGGCAGCCGAATGAAAAACTGTTTTTT. It specifies CSVVRQPNEKLFF.

The rearrangement links TRBV9 to TRBJ2-1; TRBD1 agrees at 7 bases. CDR3 length: 13 amino acids. V gave up 0 bases and J gave up 9 bases; unmatched junction bases: 3. CDR1 and CDR2 from the germline V gene are SGDLS and YYNGEE. CDR3 sequence: CASSVGPGGEQFF. The DNA for the CDR3 is TGTGCCAGCAGCGTAGGGCCAGGGGGTGAGCAGTTCTTC.

V gene TRBV19 combines with J gene TRBJ2-1; 12 nucleotides match TRBD2. J was trimmed by 9 bases and V by 4 bases; bases with no gene match: 7. This CDR3 spans 15 amino acids. Germline loops: CDR1 LNHDA, CDR2 SQIVND (reference sequence). CDR3 nucleotide sequence: TGTGCCAGTAGTAGGCCTAGCGGGAGGGCCGGTGAGCAGTTCTTC. It is translated as CASSRPSGRAGEQFF.

The gene calls are TRBV28 and TRBJ2-7, with D possibly matching TRBD1 (6 bases). CDR3 length: 14 residues. Germline V lookup: CDR1 MDHEN, CDR2 SYDVKM. V lost 5 bases and J 2 bases, leaving 13 bases between the germline ends. CDR3 in amino acids: CASSMGQVPYEQYF. Here the CDR3 DNA reads TGTGCCAGCAGTATGGGACAAGTACCCTACGAGCAGTACTTC. Looking up the rest from reference TRBV28 and TRBJ2-7 gives the full variable domain: DVKVTQSSRYLVKRTGEKVFLECVQDMDHENMFWYRQDPGLGLRLIYFSYDVKMKEKGDIPEGYSVSREKKERFSLILESASTNQTSMYLCASSMGQVPYEQYFGPGTRLTVT.

This clone is medium-sized by frequency. The chain couples TRBV6-6 to TRBJ2-1, with D possibly being TRBD2 (5 bases). The CDR3 has 14 amino acids. The germline V gene encodes CDR1 MNHNY and CDR2 SVGAGI (reference sequence). Trimming cost V 5 bases and J 4 bases, with 12 bases left between them. The chain's CDR3 is CASSLTGEYNEQFF. In DNA, the CDR3 is TGTGCCAGCAGTCTTACTGGGGAGTACAATGAGCAGTTCTTC.

The chain recombines TRBV5-1 with TRBJ2-7, with D possibly being TRBD2 (5 bases). CDR1 is SGHRS and CDR2 is YFSETQ in the germline V gene. V was cut by 2 bases and J by 0 bases, with 9 bases left in between. CDR3 length: 14 residues. This CDR3 is CASSFERSSYEQYF. The DNA for the CDR3 is TGCGCCAGCAGCTTCGAGCGGAGCTCCTACGAGCAGTACTTC. The full variable domain, in which reference TRBV5-1 and TRBJ2-7 provide the parts outside the CDR3, is KAGVTQTPRYLIKTRGQQVTLSCSPISGHRSVSWYQQTPGQGLQFLFEYFSETQRNKGNFPGRFSGRQFSNSRSEMNVSTLELGDSALYLCASSFERSSYEQYFGPGTRLTVT.

V usage is TRBV7-9 and J usage is TRBJ1-2; TRBD1 is a possible D gene (6 bases). The V gene's germline CDR1 is SEHNR and CDR2 FQNEAQ (reference sequence). The CDR3 totals 15 residues. Trimming took off 6 bases at V and 2 bases at J, with 16 bases between the two ends. The CDR3 loop reads CASSLSRGTNYGYTF. The DNA of the CDR3 is TGTGCCAGCAGTTTAAGCAGGGGCACGAACTATGGCTACACCTTC.

The DNA for the CDR3 is TGCGCCAGCAGCTTGGGGGTAGCGGGGGGTCAAGAGACCCAGTACTTC. It specifies CASSLGVAGGQETQYF. The chain carries TRBV5-1 and TRBJ2-5; 10 nucleotides agree with TRBD2. V lost 0 bases to trimming and J lost 2 bases; unmatched junction nucleotides: 4. This CDR3 contains 16 residues. Germline assignment: CDR1 SGHRS and CDR2 YFSETQ.

V usage is TRBV2 and J usage is TRBJ2-5; 9 bases match TRBD1. The J call may be incorrect, as the DNA end agrees better with TRBJ2-7. Per the germline V gene, CDR1 is SNHLY and CDR2 is FYNNEI. This CDR3 spans 15 amino acids. The CDR3 DNA sequence: TGTGCCAGTAGTAAGAACGGACAGGGGAAGGACGAGCAGTACTTC. Translating it yields CASSKNGQGKDEQYF.

The rearrangement uses TRBV6-1 and TRBJ1-3; maybe TRBD1 (5 bases). CDR3 length: 17 amino acids. Germline V gene lookup returns CDR1 MNHNS and CDR2 SASEGT. Trimming took 3 bases from V and 3 from J, leaving 18 bases between them. CDR3 amino acids: CASSDAGRITGGNTIYF. The DNA of the CDR3 is TGTGCCAGCAGTGATGCGGGACGTATAACGGGTGGAAACACCATATATTTT.

The rearrangement uses TRBV5-1 and TRBJ2-5; perhaps TRBD1 as D (6 bases). The last part of the DNA fits TRBJ2-7 better; the J call may be wrong. The CDR3 extends over 17 amino acids. Germline values: CDR1 SGHRS, CDR2 YFSETQ. The CDR3 spells CASSKLYGDKGSHEQYF. DNA for the CDR3: TGCGCCAGCAGCAAGTTATACGGGGACAAAGGGTCCCACGAGCAGTACTTC.

The chain is built from TRBV18 and TRBJ1-3, with 11 bases identical to TRBD1. V dropped 4 bases and J dropped 1; count of bases not matched to a gene: 3. The CDR3 consists of 16 residues. The germline V gene encodes CDR1 KGHSH and CDR2 LQKENI. The CDR3 sequence is CASSLGQGASGNTIYF. The CDR3 nucleotides read TGTGCCAGCTCACTTGGACAGGGGGCTTCTGGAAACACCATATATTTT.

The chain couples TRBV5-1 to TRBJ1-5; D possibly corresponds to TRBD1 (6 bases). Germline V gene lookup returns CDR1 SGHRS and CDR2 YFSETQ. CDR3 length: 16 amino acids. V was cut by 3 bases and J by 3 bases, with 16 bases left in between. Written as DNA, the CDR3 is TGCGCCAGCAGCTCCGTCAGGGGCGGAAACAATCAGCCCCAGCATTTT. This sequence encodes CASSSVRGGNNQPQHF. The variable domain in full, with the rest retrieved from reference TRBV5-1 and TRBJ1-5, is KAGVTQTPRYLIKTRGQQVTLSCSPISGHRSVSWYQQTPGQGLQFLFEYFSETQRNKGNFPGRFSGRQFSNSRSEMNVSTLELGDSALYLCASSSVRGGNNQPQHFGDGTRLSIL.

The V and J genes are TRBV7-7 and TRBJ2-2; TRBD2 matches at 14 bases. There are 17 residues in the CDR3. Germline lookup yields CDR1 SSHAT and CDR2 FNYEAQ (reference sequence). CDR3 nucleotides: TGTGCTAGTAGTAGACTAGCGGGAGGGATCAACACCGGGGAGCTGTTTTTT. Translating gives CASSRLAGGINTGELFF.

The CDR3 sequence is CASSQEIGVVSTGELFF. Written as DNA, the CDR3 is TGCGCCAGCAGCCAAGAGATAGGGGTGGTGAGCACCGGGGAGCTGTTTTTT. The gene calls are TRBV4-1 and TRBJ2-2; maybe TRBD1 (5 bases). CDR3 size: 17 residues. V was clipped by 0 bases and J by 4 bases, with 15 bases between them. CDR1 is MGHRA, CDR2 YSYEKL, per germline.